Each of the 5 T cell receptor beta chains below was sequenced from the same sample in a study of CD8+CD57+ T cells in acquired aplastic anemia. Genomic DNA was employed as the template in profiling TCR beta VDJ and CDR3. MiXCR was run by TCRdb on the reads, yielding one entry per CDR3 protein. The sample has roughly 81,000 distinct CDR3 sequences, about 45% seen once. Input material: sorted CD4+, CD8+, or CD8+CD57+ T cells (not recorded which) from PBMCs. These receptors came from a human donor in good health, serving as a control.

For the CDR3, the DNA is TGTGCCAGCAGCTTAGGGGGACACAGTGTCTATGGCTACACCTTC. It encodes CASSLGGHSVYGYTF. The chain has TRBV7-9 and TRBJ1-2, with D possibly matching TRBD1 (6 bases). CDR1 and CDR2 from the germline V gene are SEHNR and FQNEAQ (reference sequence). The CDR3 sequence is 15 residues long. Between the trimmed V and J ends, which lost 1 base and 4 bases, there was a span of 13 bases.

This clonotype appeared many times. The chain recombines TRBV10-2 with TRBJ2-5; the D gene is possibly TRBD2 (7 bases). V was trimmed by 6 bases and J by 1 base, leaving 15 bases between them. The CDR3 is 15 amino acids. From germline, CDR1 is WSHSY and CDR2 SAAADI. In DNA form, the CDR3 reads TGCGCCAGCAGGGGGGGGGAGGGGGTCCAAGAGACCCAGTACTTC. It translates to CASRGGEGVQETQYF.

The V call is TRBV6-2 or TRBV6-3, the J call TRBJ2-2; tentatively, D is TRBD2 (7 bases). The CDR3 totals 18 residues. The germline V gene encodes CDR1 MNHEY and CDR2 SVGEGT. The germline V and J ends were trimmed by 4 bases and 1 base, with 19 bases remaining between them. This CDR3 is CASSSTVGAGENTGELFF. DNA for the CDR3: TGTGCCAGCAGTTCCACGGTGGGGGCGGGAGAGAACACCGGGGAGCTGTTTTTT.

The chain uses TRBV12-3 or TRBV12-4 and TRBJ2-1, with 10 bases aligning to TRBD2. This CDR3 has 16 residues. The V and J ends lost 8 bases and 4 bases, in that order; junction bases with no gene match: 11. CDR3 sequence: CASRGVAGGSYNEQFF. DNA of the CDR3: TGTGCCAGCCGTGGAGTAGCGGGGGGCTCTTACAATGAGCAGTTCTTC.

Many counts were recorded for this clonotype. The chain is built from TRBV7-9 and TRBJ2-5; no definite D call. The CDR3 runs to 14 residues. CDR1 is SEHNR, CDR2 FQNEAQ, per germline (reference sequence). The V gene lost 4 bases and the J gene lost 5 bases, with 14 bases spanning the gap. DNA for the CDR3: TGTGCCAGCAGCTCAGCTAGATTGGAGGAGACCCAGTACTTC. Translating gives CASSSARLEETQYF.